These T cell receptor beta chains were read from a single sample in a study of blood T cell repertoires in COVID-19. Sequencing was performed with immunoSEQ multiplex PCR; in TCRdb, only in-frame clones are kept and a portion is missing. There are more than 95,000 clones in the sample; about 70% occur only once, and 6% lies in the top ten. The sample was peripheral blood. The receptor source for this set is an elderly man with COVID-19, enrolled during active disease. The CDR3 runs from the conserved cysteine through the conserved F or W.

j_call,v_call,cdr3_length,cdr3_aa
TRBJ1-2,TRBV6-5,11,CATRRNYGYTF
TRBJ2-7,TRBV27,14,CASSLRQSSYEQYF
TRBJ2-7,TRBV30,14,CAWSVQGGGYEQYF
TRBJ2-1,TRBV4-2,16,CASSQPTSGSSSEQFF
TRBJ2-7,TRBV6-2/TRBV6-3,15,CASSYSPLVVDEQYF
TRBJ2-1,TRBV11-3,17,CASSLERGTGENNEQFF
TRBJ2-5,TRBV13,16,CASSLVKTRSQETQYF
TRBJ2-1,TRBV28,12,CASSLAASAQFF
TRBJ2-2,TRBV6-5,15,CASYRAQGNTGELFF
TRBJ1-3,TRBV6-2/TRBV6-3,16,CASRPTGQGTGNTIYF
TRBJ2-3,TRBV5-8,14,CASSFRLAADTQYF
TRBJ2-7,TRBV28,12,CATRTSGYEQYF
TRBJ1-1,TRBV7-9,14,CASSLDLRLTEAFF
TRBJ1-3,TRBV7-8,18,CASSLSGQGGSSGNTIYF